This TCR beta chain was captured in a study of T-cell reconstitution after alpha-beta-depleted transplantation in children. The CDR3 loop spans 16 amino acids. CDR1 and CDR2 from the germline V gene are ENHRY and SYGVKD. The V end was cut by 6 bases, the J end by 4 bases, with 22 bases between. This clonotype was seen ten or more times. Construction of the TCRbeta library involved unique molecular identifiers. TCRdb ran MiXCR on the PCR reads and lists one entry per CDR3 protein. The table records more than 250,000 distinct CDR3 sequences, 9.9% of them present only once. The sample consisted of PBMCs from the stem cell graft donor, taken from the stem cell graft. This chain links TRBV10-3 with TRBJ2-7, with D tentatively TRBD1 (6 bases). The TCR was taken from a human donor who donated a stem cell graft to a child with SCID. The CDR3 reads CAIRVLRGQNQYEQYF. The CDR3 region has the DNA TGTGCCATCAGGGTCTTAAGGGGACAAAATCAGTACGAGCAGTACTTC.